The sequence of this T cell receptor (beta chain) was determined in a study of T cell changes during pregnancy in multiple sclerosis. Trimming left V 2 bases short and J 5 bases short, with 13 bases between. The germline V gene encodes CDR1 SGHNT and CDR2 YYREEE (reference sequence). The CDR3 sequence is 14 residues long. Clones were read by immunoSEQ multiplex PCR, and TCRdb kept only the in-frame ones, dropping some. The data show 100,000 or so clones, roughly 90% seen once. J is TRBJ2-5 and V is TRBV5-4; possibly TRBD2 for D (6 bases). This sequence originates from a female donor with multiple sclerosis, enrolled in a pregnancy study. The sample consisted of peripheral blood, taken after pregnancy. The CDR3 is CASSFEGSGETQYF. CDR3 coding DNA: TGTGCCAGCAGCTTCGAAGGGAGCGGGGAGACCCAGTACTTC.